Here is one T cell receptor (beta chain) with its context. As yet, its antigen is unknown. The CDR3 sequence is 17 residues long. V was clipped by 5 bases and J by 2 bases; unmatched bases: 14. The germline CDR1 and CDR2 sequences are SEHNR and FQNEAQ (reference sequence). The sample comes from a study of T cell clones after liver transplantation. Study-wide results and caveats: Post-transplant, graft-donor-reactive CD4 TCRbeta sequences in blood dropped significantly in 5 of 8 subjects.

Sequencing was performed with immunoSEQ multiplex PCR; in TCRdb, only in-frame clones are kept and a portion is missing. Found here are more than 7,500 clones, 60% to 80% of them singletons; the top ten hold about 18%. This receptor was obtained from a human donor who received a liver transplant. The specimen comprised CD8+ T cells from blood, sampled before liver transplant. J is TRBJ2-5 and V is TRBV7-9; 7 nucleotides agree with TRBD1. CDR3 loop: CASSPRLGQSQQETQYF. The CDR3 DNA sequence: TGTGCCAGCAGCCCCCGATTGGGACAGTCCCAACAAGAGACCCAGTACTTC.